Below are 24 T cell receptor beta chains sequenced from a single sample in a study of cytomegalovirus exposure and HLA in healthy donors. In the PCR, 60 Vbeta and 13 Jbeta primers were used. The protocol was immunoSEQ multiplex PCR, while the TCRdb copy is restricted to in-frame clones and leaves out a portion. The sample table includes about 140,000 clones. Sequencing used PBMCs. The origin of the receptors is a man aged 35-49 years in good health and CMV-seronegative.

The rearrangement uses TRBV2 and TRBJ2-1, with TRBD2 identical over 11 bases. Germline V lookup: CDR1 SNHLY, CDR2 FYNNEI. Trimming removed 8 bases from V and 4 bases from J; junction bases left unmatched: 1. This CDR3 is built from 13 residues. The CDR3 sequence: CASRLAGYNEQFF. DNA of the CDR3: TGTGCCAGCCGACTAGCGGGATACAATGAGCAGTTCTTC.

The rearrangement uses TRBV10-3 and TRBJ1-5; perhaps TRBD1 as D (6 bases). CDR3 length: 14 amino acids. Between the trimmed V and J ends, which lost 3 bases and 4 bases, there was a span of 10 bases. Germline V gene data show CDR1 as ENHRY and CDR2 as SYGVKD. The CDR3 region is CAISDGQGNQPQHF. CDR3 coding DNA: TGTGCCATCAGTGATGGTCAGGGGAATCAGCCCCAGCATTTT.

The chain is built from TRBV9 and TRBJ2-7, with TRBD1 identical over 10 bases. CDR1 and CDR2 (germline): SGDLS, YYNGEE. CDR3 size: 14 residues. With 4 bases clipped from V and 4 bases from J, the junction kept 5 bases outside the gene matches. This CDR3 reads CASSTGQGEYEQYF. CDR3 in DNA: TGTGCCAGCAGCACAGGACAGGGGGAATACGAGCAGTACTTC.

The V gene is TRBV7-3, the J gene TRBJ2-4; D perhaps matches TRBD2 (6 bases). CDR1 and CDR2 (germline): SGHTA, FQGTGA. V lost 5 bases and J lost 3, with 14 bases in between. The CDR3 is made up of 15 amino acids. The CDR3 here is CASSQGGGNKNIQYF. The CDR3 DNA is TGTGCCAGCAGCCAAGGAGGCGGGAACAAAAACATTCAGTACTTC.

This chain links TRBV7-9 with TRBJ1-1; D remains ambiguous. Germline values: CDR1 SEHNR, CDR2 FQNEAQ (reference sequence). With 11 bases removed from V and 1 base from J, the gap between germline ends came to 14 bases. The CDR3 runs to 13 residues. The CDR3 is CAPTLEANTEAFF. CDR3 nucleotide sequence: TGTGCCCCTACTTTGGAGGCGAACACTGAAGCTTTCTTT.

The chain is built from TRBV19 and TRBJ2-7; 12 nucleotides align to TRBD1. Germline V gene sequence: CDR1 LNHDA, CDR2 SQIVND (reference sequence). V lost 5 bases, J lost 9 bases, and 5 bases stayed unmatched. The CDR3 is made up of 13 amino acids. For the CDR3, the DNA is TGTGCCAGTAGTGGAGGGACAGGGGGCTTGCAGTACTTC. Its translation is CASSGGTGGLQYF.

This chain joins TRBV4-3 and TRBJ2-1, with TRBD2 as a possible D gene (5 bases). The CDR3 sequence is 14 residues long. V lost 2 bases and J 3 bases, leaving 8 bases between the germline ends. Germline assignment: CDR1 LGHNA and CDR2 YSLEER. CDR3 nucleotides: TGCGCCAGCAGCCAACCCGGGGTCTACAATGAGCAGTTCTTC. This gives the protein CASSQPGVYNEQFF.

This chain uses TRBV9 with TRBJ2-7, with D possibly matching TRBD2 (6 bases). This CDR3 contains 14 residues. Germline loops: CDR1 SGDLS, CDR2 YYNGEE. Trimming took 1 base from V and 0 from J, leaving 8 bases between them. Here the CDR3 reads CASSVYGSSYEQYF. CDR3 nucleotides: TGTGCCAGCAGCGTATACGGGAGCTCCTACGAGCAGTACTTC.

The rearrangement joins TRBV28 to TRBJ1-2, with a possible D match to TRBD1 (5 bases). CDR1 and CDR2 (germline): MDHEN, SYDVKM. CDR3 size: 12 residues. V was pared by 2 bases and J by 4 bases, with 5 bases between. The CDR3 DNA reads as TGTGCCAGCAGTTTAAGGGGCTATGGCTACACCTTC. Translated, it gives CASSLRGYGYTF.

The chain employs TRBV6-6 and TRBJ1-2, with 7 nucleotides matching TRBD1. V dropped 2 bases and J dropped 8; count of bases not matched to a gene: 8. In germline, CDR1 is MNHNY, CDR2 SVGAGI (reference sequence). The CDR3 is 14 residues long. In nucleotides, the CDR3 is TGTGCCAGCAGTTACACAGGGGAGTCAGGCGGCTACACCTTC. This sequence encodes CASSYTGESGGYTF.

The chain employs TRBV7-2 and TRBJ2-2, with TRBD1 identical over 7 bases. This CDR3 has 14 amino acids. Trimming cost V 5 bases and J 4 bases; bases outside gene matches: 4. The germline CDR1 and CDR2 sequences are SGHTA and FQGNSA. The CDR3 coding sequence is TGTGCCAGCAGCCCACAGGGGTTCACCGGGGAGCTGTTTTTT. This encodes CASSPQGFTGELFF.

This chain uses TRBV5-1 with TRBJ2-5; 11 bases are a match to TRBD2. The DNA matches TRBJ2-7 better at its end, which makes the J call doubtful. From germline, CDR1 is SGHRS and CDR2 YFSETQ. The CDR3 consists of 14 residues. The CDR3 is CASSGTSGGYEQYF. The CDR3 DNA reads TGCGCCAGCAGCGGAACTAGCGGGGGCTACGAGCAGTACTTC.

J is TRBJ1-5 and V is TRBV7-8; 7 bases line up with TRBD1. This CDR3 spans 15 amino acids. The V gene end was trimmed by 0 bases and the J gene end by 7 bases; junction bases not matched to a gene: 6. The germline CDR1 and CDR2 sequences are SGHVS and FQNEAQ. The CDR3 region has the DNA TGTGCCAGCAGCTTAGCGCAAACAGGGGACCAGCCCCAGCATTTT. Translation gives CASSLAQTGDQPQHF.

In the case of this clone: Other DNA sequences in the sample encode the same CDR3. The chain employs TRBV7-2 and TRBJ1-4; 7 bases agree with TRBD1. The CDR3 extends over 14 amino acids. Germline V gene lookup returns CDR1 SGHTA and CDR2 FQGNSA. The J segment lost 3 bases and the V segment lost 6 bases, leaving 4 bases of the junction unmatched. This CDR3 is CASSRQGSNEKLFF. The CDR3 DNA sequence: TGTGCCAGCAGTAGACAGGGTTCTAATGAAAAACTGTTTTTT.

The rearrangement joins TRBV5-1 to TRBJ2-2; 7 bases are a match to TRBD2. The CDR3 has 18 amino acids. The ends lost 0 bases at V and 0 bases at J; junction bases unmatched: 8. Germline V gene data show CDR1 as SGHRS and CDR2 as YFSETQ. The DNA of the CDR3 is TGCGCCAGCAGCTTGGGGGGCACCGGGACTACGAACACCGGGGAGCTGTTTTTT. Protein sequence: CASSLGGTGTTNTGELFF.

Here the CDR3 reads CASSQRSGGNNEQFF. The CDR3, as DNA: TGCGCCAGCAGCCAACGAAGTGGCGGTAACAATGAGCAGTTCTTC. The chain is built from TRBV4-3 and TRBJ2-1; D gene uncertain. Trimming removed 2 bases from V and 5 bases from J, with 13 bases in between. This CDR3 spans 15 amino acids. Germline CDR1 is LGHNA and CDR2 is YSLEER.

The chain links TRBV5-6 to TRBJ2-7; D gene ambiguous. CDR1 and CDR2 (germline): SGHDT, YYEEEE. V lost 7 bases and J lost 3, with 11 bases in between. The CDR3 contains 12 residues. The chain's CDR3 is CASQLGVYEQYF. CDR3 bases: TGTGCCAGCCAGCTGGGCGTCTACGAGCAGTACTTC. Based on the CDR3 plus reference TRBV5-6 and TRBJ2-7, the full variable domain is DAGVTQSPTHLIKTRGQQVTLRCSPKSGHDTVSWYQQALGQGPQFIFQYYEEEERQRGNFPDRFSGHQFPNYSSELNVNALLLGDSALYLCASQLGVYEQYFGPGTRLTVT.

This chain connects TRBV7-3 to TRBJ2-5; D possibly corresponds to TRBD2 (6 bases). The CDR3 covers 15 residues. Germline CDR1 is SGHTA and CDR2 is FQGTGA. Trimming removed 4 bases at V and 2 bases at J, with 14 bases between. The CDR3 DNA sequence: TGTGCCAGCAGCTCGGAAGGCGGGGCTCAAGAGACCCAGTACTTC. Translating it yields CASSSEGGAQETQYF.

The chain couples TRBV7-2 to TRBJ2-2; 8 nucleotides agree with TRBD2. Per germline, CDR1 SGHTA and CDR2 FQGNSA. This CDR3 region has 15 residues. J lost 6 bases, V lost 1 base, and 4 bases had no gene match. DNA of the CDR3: TGTGCCAGCAGCTTAGTTGTCGGGGGGGCCGGGGAGCTGTTTTTT. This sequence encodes CASSLVVGGAGELFF.

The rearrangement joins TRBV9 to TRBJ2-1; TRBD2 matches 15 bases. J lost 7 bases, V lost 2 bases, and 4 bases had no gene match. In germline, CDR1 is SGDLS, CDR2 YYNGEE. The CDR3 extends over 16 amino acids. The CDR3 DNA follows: TGTGCCAGCAGCGTGGGACTAGCGGGGGGTAGAAATGAGCAGTTCTTC. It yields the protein CASSVGLAGGRNEQFF.

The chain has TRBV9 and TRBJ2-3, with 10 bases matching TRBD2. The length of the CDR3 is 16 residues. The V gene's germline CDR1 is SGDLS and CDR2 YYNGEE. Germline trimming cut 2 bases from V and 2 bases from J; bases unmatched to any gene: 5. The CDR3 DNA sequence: TGTGCCAGCAGCGTCAGCGGGGGGGCTTACACAGATACGCAGTATTTT. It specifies CASSVSGGAYTDTQYF.

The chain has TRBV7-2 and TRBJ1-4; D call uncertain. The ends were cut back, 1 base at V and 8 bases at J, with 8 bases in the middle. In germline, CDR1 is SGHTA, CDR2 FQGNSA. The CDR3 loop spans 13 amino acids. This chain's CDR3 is CASSLGSLEKLFF. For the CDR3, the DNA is TGTGCCAGCAGCTTAGGGTCACTAGAAAAACTGTTTTTT. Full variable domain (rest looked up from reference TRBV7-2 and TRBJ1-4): GAGVSQSPSNKVTEKGKDVELRCDPISGHTALYWYRQSLGQGLEFLIYFQGNSAPDKSGLPSDRFSAERTGGSVSTLTIQRTQQEDSAVYLCASSLGSLEKLFFGSGTQLSVL.

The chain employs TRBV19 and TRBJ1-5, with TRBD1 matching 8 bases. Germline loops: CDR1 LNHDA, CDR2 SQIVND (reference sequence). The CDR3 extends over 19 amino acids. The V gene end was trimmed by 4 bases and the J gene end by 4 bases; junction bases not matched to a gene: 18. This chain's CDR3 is CASSTNGPRRTGNNQPQHF. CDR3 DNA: TGTGCCAGTAGTACGAATGGCCCCCGTAGGACAGGGAATAATCAGCCCCAGCATTTT.

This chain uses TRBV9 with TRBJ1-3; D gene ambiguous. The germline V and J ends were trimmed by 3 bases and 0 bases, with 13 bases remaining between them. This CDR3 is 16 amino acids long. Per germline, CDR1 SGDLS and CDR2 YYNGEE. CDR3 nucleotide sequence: TGTGCCAGCAGCGCGAATCGACATCCCTCTGGAAACACCATATATTTT. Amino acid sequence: CASSANRHPSGNTIYF.